This is a list of T cell receptor beta chains from one sample in a study of T-cell reconstitution after alpha-beta-depleted transplantation in children. TCRdb re-called the PCR reads through MiXCR, storing one row per CDR3 protein. This sample has roughly 500,000 distinct CDR3 sequences, with approximately 30% found just once. Sequenced here: PBMCs from the stem cell graft donor, sampled from the stem cell graft. The receptors originated from a human donor who donated a stem cell graft to a child with aplastic anemia. CDR3s include the opening cysteine and the closing phenylalanine or tryptophan. D genes are given only for firm matches. Clone size is not always given. Where it is, it says once, few, many or a class for expanded clones.

abundance	v_gene	d_gene	j_gene	CDR3aa	CDR3nt
-	TRBV15	TRBD1	TRBJ1-1	CATSKHRGNTEAFF	TGTGCCACCAGCAAGCACAGGGGTAACACTGAAGCTTTCTTT
-	TRBV6-2/TRBV6-3	TRBD1	TRBJ1-5	CASTTTGTVMLRPQHF	TGTGCCAGCACCACCACGGGGACAGTTATGCTAAGGCCCCAGCATTTT
-	TRBV18	-	TRBJ2-7	CASSPQDSFNYEQYF	TGTGCCAGCTCACCTCAGGACAGTTTTAACTACGAGCAGTACTTC
few	TRBV5-1	TRBD1	TRBJ1-1	CASSSQGATGTEAFF	TGCGCCAGCAGCTCGCAGGGGGCTACGGGCACTGAAGCTTTCTTT
-	TRBV28	TRBD2	TRBJ2-1	CASSPARGGRNDEQFF	TGTGCCAGCAGTCCGGCAAGGGGCGGGAGGAATGATGAGCAGTTCTTC
-	TRBV20-1	TRBD1	TRBJ2-6	CSARAPQGAGANVLTF	TGCAGTGCTAGAGCCCCTCAGGGGGCTGGGGCCAACGTCCTGACTTTC
-	TRBV20-1	-	TRBJ2-5	CSARPGRETQYF	TGCAGTGCTAGACCCGGTAGGGAGACCCAGTACTTC
once	TRBV12-3/TRBV12-4	-	TRBJ2-3	CASSLVVGVLDTQYF	TGTGCCAGCAGTTTAGTTGTGGGAGTACTAGATACGCAGTATTTT
-	TRBV30	-	TRBJ2-5	CAWSDRSLRETQYF	TGTGCCTGGAGTGATAGAAGTCTCCGGGAGACCCAGTACTTC
few	TRBV12-3/TRBV12-4	-	TRBJ2-1	CASSPAGTAISYNEQFF	TGTGCCAGCAGCCCCGCCGGGACGGCGATCTCCTACAATGAGCAGTTCTTC
-	TRBV5-6	TRBD2	TRBJ2-7	CASSFPSGTLSYEQYF	TGTGCCAGCAGCTTTCCAAGCGGGACCCTCTCCTACGAGCAGTACTTC
-	TRBV11-2	-	TRBJ2-2	CASSLYYFTGTGELFF	TGTGCCAGCAGCTTATATTATTTCACGGGAACCGGGGAGCTGTTTTTT
few	TRBV28	-	TRBJ2-7	CASGYSYEQYF	TGTGCCAGTGGTTACTCCTACGAGCAGTACTTC
-	TRBV27	-	TRBJ2-2	CASSFSPRVGDTGELFF	TGTGCCAGCAGTTTTTCCCCGCGAGTAGGAGACACCGGGGAGCTGTTTTTT
few	TRBV29-1	-	TRBJ1-6	CSGRETRNSPLHF	TGCAGCGGGAGAGAAACGCGGAATTCACCCCTCCACTTT
many	TRBV12-3/TRBV12-4	TRBD1	TRBJ1-5	CASSPTGNQPQHF	TGTGCCAGCAGTCCGACAGGGAATCAGCCCCAGCATTTT
once	TRBV29-1	-	TRBJ2-3	CSGGTLADTQYF	TGCAGCGGGGGGACTTTGGCGGATACGCAGTATTTT
-	TRBV10-3	-	TRBJ1-1	CATGWANTISEAFF	TGTGCCACCGGATGGGCCAACACCATCTCTGAAGCTTTCTTT
-	TRBV5-5	-	TRBJ2-3	CASSPAGREETDTQYF	TGTGCCAGCAGCCCGGCGGGCCGGGAAGAGACAGATACGCAGTATTTT
-	TRBV13	TRBD1	TRBJ1-4	CASTYGGGTNEKLFF	TGTGCCAGCACCTATGGAGGGGGCACTAATGAAAAACTGTTTTTT
-	TRBV6-2/TRBV6-3	TRBD1	TRBJ2-2	CASSGTGVGTGELFF	TGTGCCAGCAGTGGGACAGGGGTAGGAACCGGGGAGCTGTTTTTT
-	TRBV29-1	-	TRBJ1-5	CSVTFRGSNQPQHF	TGCAGCGTCACATTCAGGGGAAGCAATCAGCCCCAGCATTTT
-	TRBV5-1	-	TRBJ2-5	CASSWSRAGGAETQYF	TGCGCCAGCAGCTGGAGCAGGGCAGGGGGGGCTGAGACCCAGTACTTC
-	TRBV19	-	TRBJ1-3	CASSMLTGSGNTIYF	TGTGCCAGTAGTATGCTGACAGGCTCTGGAAACACCATATATTTT
-	TRBV7-2	-	TRBJ1-1	CASSPDAPTEAFF	TGTGCCAGCAGCCCAGACGCCCCCACTGAAGCTTTCTTT
once	TRBV3-1	TRBD2	TRBJ2-5	CASRSGTSGLYGTQYF	TGTGCCAGCAGATCCGGGACTAGCGGACTTTATGGGACCCAGTACTTC
-	TRBV5-5	-	TRBJ1-1	CASSFARGTLSTKAFF	TGTGCCAGCAGCTTTGCCCGCGGGACCCTTTCTACCAAAGCTTTCTTT
-	TRBV19	-	TRBJ2-3	CASRARQGTDTQYF	TGTGCCAGTAGAGCGAGACAGGGCACAGATACGCAGTATTTT
-	TRBV18	-	TRBJ2-1	CASSPSQGIGEQFF	TGTGCCAGCTCACCTTCGCAGGGCATCGGTGAGCAGTTCTTC
-	TRBV7-2	-	TRBJ2-3	CASRVGLLPTDTQYF	TGTGCCAGCAGGGTGGGACTCCTCCCCACAGATACGCAGTATTTT
few	TRBV29-1	TRBD1	TRBJ1-1	CSVRSQGETEAFF	TGCAGCGTCCGATCCCAGGGGGAAACTGAAGCTTTCTTT
-	TRBV11-2	TRBD1	TRBJ2-1	CASSLDGDSASSYNEQFF	TGTGCCAGCAGCTTAGATGGGGACAGCGCGAGCTCCTACAATGAGCAGTTCTTC
-	TRBV12-3/TRBV12-4	-	TRBJ1-1	CASSHSRNTEAFF	TGTGCCAGCAGCCATAGTAGGAACACTGAAGCTTTCTTT
-	TRBV24-1	-	TRBJ2-6	CATSDFHKDSGANVLTF	TGTGCCACCAGTGATTTCCACAAGGACTCTGGGGCCAACGTCCTGACTTTC
few	TRBV19	-	TRBJ1-1	CASRYQANAEAFF	TGTGCCAGTAGGTATCAAGCGAACGCTGAAGCTTTCTTT
many	TRBV20-1	-	TRBJ2-7	CSANPRILQDEQYF	TGCAGTGCTAACCCTCGAATACTTCAGGACGAGCAGTACTTC
-	TRBV28	TRBD1	TRBJ2-7	CASSRDRDYEQYF	TGTGCCAGCAGTAGGGACAGGGACTACGAGCAGTACTTC
few	TRBV20-1	-	TRBJ2-1	CSGNAHRDYNEQFF	TGCAGTGGCAACGCGCACAGAGACTACAATGAGCAGTTCTTC
-	TRBV19	TRBD2	TRBJ2-5	CASSVGLAGGHLQETQYF	TGTGCCAGTAGTGTTGGACTAGCGGGAGGCCACCTCCAAGAGACCCAGTACTTC
-	TRBV5-1	TRBD2	TRBJ2-1	CASSLSAGLNYNEQFF	TGCGCCAGCAGCTTGTCAGCGGGGCTCAATTACAATGAGCAGTTCTTC
-	TRBV4-3	-	TRBJ2-1	CASSQALFREVKRNEQFF	TGCGCCAGCAGCCAAGCCTTGTTCAGGGAGGTTAAACGCAATGAGCAGTTCTTC